This TCR beta chain was recovered during a study of blood T cells in healthy people across ages. Study-level information: Every two T cells gave about one barcoded beta molecule via template switching. Study-wide results and caveats: Observed TCR beta diversity per million T cells went down as age went up. This fall followed a roughly linear course with age.

Each donor had roughly 10 milliliters of peripheral blood drawn. A sample-barcoded 5' primer and a J-beta primer mix were used in a second PCR of about 7 to 12 cycles. TCRdb redid the calling of the 5' RACE reads with MiXCR, one entry per CDR3 protein. This repertoire shows approximately 1.5 million distinct CDR3 sequences, roughly 30% found once; its top ten account for around 11%. The table lists this clonotype with a few counts. The antigen is undetermined. Trimming took 3 bases from V and 3 from J, leaving 12 bases between them. This CDR3 has 14 amino acids. Germline CDR1 reads KGHSH; CDR2 reads LQKENI.

This chain links TRBV18 with TRBJ2-7; possibly TRBD1 for D (6 bases). The receptor comes from a woman younger than 45 in good health. Sequencing input: blood. The CDR3 here is CASSPKWDNYEQYF. CDR3 coding DNA: TGTGCCAGCTCACCTAAATGGGACAACTACGAGCAGTACTTC.